The 31 T cell receptor beta chains listed next were all sequenced from one sample in a study of cytomegalovirus exposure and HLA in healthy donors (dated by TCRdb to 2016 to 2017). Library prep was done by the immunoSEQ multiplex PCR assay. A mixture of 60 forward primers for TCR Vbeta segments and 13 reverse primers for TCR Jbeta segments was used in the multiplex PCR. The immuneACCESS repertoire file appears here via TCRdb, limited to in-frame rearrangements. These files lack a portion of the clones; in checked studies, under half of the deficit traces to unresolved V genes, and the cause of the others is not known. This sample is represented by 100,000 to 120,000 clones; about an eighth of them were singletons. The ten top clones hold roughly 16% of the sample. The sample taken for sequencing was PBMCs. These receptors were collected from a man aged 35 to 55 in good health and CMV-seropositive.

Only a few counts were recorded for this clone. The rearrangement joins TRBV28 to TRBJ2-7, with 12 bases identical to TRBD2. The V gene end was trimmed by 7 bases and the J gene end by 3 bases; junction bases not matched to a gene: 4. The CDR3 runs to 14 residues. Per germline, CDR1 MDHEN and CDR2 SYDVKM. The CDR3 sequence is CASTGLAGHYEQYF. The CDR3 DNA follows: TGTGCCAGCACAGGACTAGCGGGGCACTACGAGCAGTACTTC. Filled out from reference TRBV28 and TRBJ2-7, the complete variable domain reads DVKVTQSSRYLVKRTGEKVFLECVQDMDHENMFWYRQDPGLGLRLIYFSYDVKMKEKGDIPEGYSVSREKKERFSLILESASTNQTSMYLCASTGLAGHYEQYFGPGTRLTVT.

The chain couples TRBV30 to TRBJ2-1; 9 bases match TRBD1. This CDR3 spans 15 amino acids. With V trimmed by 0 bases and J by 2 bases, 2 bases remained unmatched. Germline-derived CDR1 and CDR2 are GTSNPN and SVGIG (reference sequence). The CDR3 coding sequence is TGTGCCTGGAGTGTACGACAGGGGGCCTACAATGAGCAGTTCTTC. Protein product: CAWSVRQGAYNEQFF.

The chain employs TRBV29-1 and TRBJ2-2; D might be TRBD1 (7 bases). The germline V gene has CDR1 SQVTM and CDR2 ANQGSEA. This CDR3 is 15 amino acids long. Trimming left V 6 bases short and J 7 bases short, with 21 bases between. CDR3 bases: TGCAGCGTGGCCCGAGGAGGGGGCGTTAACGGGGAGCTGTTTTTT. Its translation: CSVARGGGVNGELFF.

In DNA form, the CDR3 reads TGTGCCAGCAGCCAAAAGAGGCCTTATGGCTACACCTTC. It specifies CASSQKRPYGYTF. The V and J genes are TRBV16 and TRBJ1-2; D remains unclear. The CDR3 extends over 13 amino acids. V lost 2 bases and J lost 5, with 9 bases in between. Per germline, CDR1 KGHSY and CDR2 FQNENV.

This clone was seen only once. The V gene is TRBV28, the J gene TRBJ1-5; maybe TRBD1 (6 bases). Germline values: CDR1 MDHEN, CDR2 SYDVKM. This CDR3 region has 15 residues. V lost 6 bases and J lost 7, with 19 bases in between. CDR3 sequence: CASSLISGDGQPQHF. DNA for the CDR3: TGTGCCAGCAGCTTAATTTCAGGGGACGGACAGCCCCAGCATTTT.

This clone turned up a few times. This chain links TRBV30 with TRBJ1-1; D gene uncertain. Trimming left V 3 bases short and J 1 base short, with 9 bases between. The CDR3 consists of 13 residues. The germline V gene encodes CDR1 GTSNPN and CDR2 SVGIG (reference sequence). CDR3 loop: CAWRKQSNTEAFF. The CDR3 DNA reads TGTGCCTGGAGGAAACAGTCGAACACTGAAGCTTTCTTT.

The V call is TRBV5-5, the J call TRBJ2-7; a possible D gene is TRBD2 (5 bases). Germline lookup yields CDR1 SGHKS and CDR2 YYEKEE (reference sequence). The CDR3 contains 15 residues. Deletions cut 2 bases from V and 0 bases from J, with 12 bases between. The CDR3 reads CASSLAVGNSYEQYF. In DNA form, the CDR3 reads TGTGCCAGCAGCTTAGCGGTCGGGAACTCCTACGAGCAGTACTTC.

This clone appeared a few times. The rearrangement uses TRBV9 and TRBJ2-5, with TRBD2 identical over 8 bases. The CDR3 contains 15 residues. The junction had 8 bases not matched to a gene; V was cut back by 2 bases and J by 5 bases. Per the germline V gene, CDR1 is SGDLS and CDR2 is YYNGEE. The CDR3 spells CASSVQPGLGETQYF. The CDR3 bases are TGTGCCAGCAGCGTCCAACCGGGACTAGGGGAGACCCAGTACTTC.

The V call is TRBV18, the J call TRBJ2-7; 16 bases are a match to TRBD2. The CDR3 length is 16 residues. The junction had 3 bases not matched to a gene; V was cut back by 2 bases and J by 5 bases. Germline CDR1 reads KGHSH; CDR2 reads LQKENI. The CDR3 loop is CASSPGTSGRAHEQYF. The CDR3 DNA follows: TGTGCCAGCTCACCAGGGACTAGCGGGAGGGCCCACGAGCAGTACTTC.

This clone has just a few counts. This sequence joins TRBV19 and TRBJ1-1, with 8 bases lining up with TRBD1. Unmatched junction bases numbered 9, after V lost 5 bases and J lost 4 bases. There are 15 residues in the CDR3. In germline, CDR1 is LNHDA, CDR2 SQIVND (reference sequence). For the CDR3, the DNA is TGTGCCAGTAGTTCGAGGACAGGGATGAGCACTGAAGCTTTCTTT. Amino acids: CASSSRTGMSTEAFF.

The chain links TRBV7-3 to TRBJ1-1; no clear D. Germline V CDR1 and CDR2: SGHTA, FQGTGA. With 4 bases removed from V and 7 bases from J, the gap between germline ends came to 13 bases. This CDR3 has 13 residues. The CDR3 here is CASSSLPGNEAFF. CDR3 sequence (DNA): TGTGCCAGCAGCTCCCTCCCCGGGAATGAAGCTTTCTTT.

The table lists this clone with a count of one. The chain employs TRBV6-1 and TRBJ2-7; 11 bases are a match to TRBD1. CDR3 length equals 14 residues. Germline loops: CDR1 MNHNS, CDR2 SASEGT. The V and J ends lost 8 bases and 6 bases, in that order; junction bases with no gene match: 9. The CDR3 DNA is TGTGCCAGCCGCTCGGGACAGGGGGTTGTCGAGCAGTACTTC. This translates into CASRSGQGVVEQYF.

This clone showed up just a few times. The chain joins TRBV19 to TRBJ2-7, with D possibly TRBD2 on 5 matching bases. Looked up from germline, CDR1 is LNHDA and CDR2 is SQIVND (reference sequence). The V and J ends lost 3 bases and 6 bases respectively, with 12 bases between them. The CDR3 sequence is 13 residues long. The CDR3 DNA sequence: TGTGCCAGTAGTATGCGGGCCGAGTCCGAGCAGTACTTC. It translates to CASSMRAESEQYF.

The CDR3 DNA reads as TGTGCCACCGAACAGGGGTTGGGTGGGGCCAACGTCCTGACTTTC. This sequence encodes CATEQGLGGANVLTF. This chain uses TRBV19 with TRBJ2-6, with TRBD1 identical over 7 bases. Trimming removed 10 bases from V and 3 bases from J; junction bases left unmatched: 9. This CDR3 region has 15 residues. Germline-derived CDR1 and CDR2 are LNHDA and SQIVND (reference sequence).

The chain links TRBV6-7 to TRBJ2-5, with 12 bases identical to TRBD2. The DNA end is more similar to TRBJ2-7, so the J call may be wrong. TRBV6-7 is sorted into the ORF group, with uncertain function. This CDR3 spans 16 amino acids. The CDR3: CASSPRLAGAPSEQYF. CDR3 coding DNA: TGTGCCAGCAGTCCCAGACTAGCGGGAGCGCCGAGCGAGCAGTACTTC.

This clone has a handful of counts. The chain carries TRBV9 and TRBJ2-1, with D hard to call. V lost 1 base, J lost 5 bases, and 10 bases lay in between. Germline assignment: CDR1 SGDLS and CDR2 YYNGEE. This CDR3 is 14 amino acids long. The CDR3 sequence is CASSVRFEHNEQFF. Here the CDR3 DNA reads TGTGCCAGCAGCGTAAGATTCGAGCACAATGAGCAGTTCTTC.

In this sample, this clone turned up a few times. The chain links TRBV11-2 to TRBJ2-2; a weak D match, TRBD1 (6 bases). CDR3 length: 15 amino acids. Trimming cost V 4 bases and J 5 bases, with 14 bases left between them. Germline CDR1 SGHAT, CDR2 FQNNGV. This CDR3 reads CASSSTGGRTGELFF. The CDR3, as DNA: TGTGCCAGCAGCTCGACAGGCGGAAGGACCGGGGAGCTGTTTTTT.

This clone was detected only a few times. The gene calls are TRBV7-2 and TRBJ2-1, with 11 bases matching TRBD2. This CDR3 contains 16 residues. Germline V CDR1 and CDR2: SGHTA, FQGNSA. Germline trimming cut 4 bases from V and 7 bases from J; bases unmatched to any gene: 9. The CDR3 is CASSSGPIAGGNEQFF. DNA of the CDR3: TGTGCCAGCAGCTCTGGACCCATAGCGGGAGGGAATGAGCAGTTCTTC.

V and J are TRBV5-1 and TRBJ2-6; no definite D call. This CDR3 spans 17 amino acids. The V end lost 4 bases, the J end lost 0 bases, and 14 bases lay between the germline ends. Germline assignment: CDR1 SGHRS and CDR2 YFSETQ. The CDR3 here is CASSPHSPNSGANVLTF. The CDR3 coding sequence is TGCGCCAGCAGCCCTCATAGCCCAAACTCTGGGGCCAACGTCCTGACTTTC.

This chain joins TRBV7-2 and TRBJ1-3; weak D call: TRBD1 (5 bases). Germline CDR1 SGHTA, CDR2 FQGNSA. The CDR3 length is 15 residues. Trimming stripped 2 bases from V and 2 bases from J, with 10 bases between. The CDR3 DNA reads as TGTGCCAGCAGCTTATATGCAGGGACTGGAAACACCATATATTTT. This translates into CASSLYAGTGNTIYF.

V and J are TRBV4-2 and TRBJ2-2, with 10 bases fitting TRBD2. This CDR3 has 18 amino acids. Per germline, CDR1 LGHNA and CDR2 YNFKEQ. Trimming cost V 1 base and J 6 bases; bases outside gene matches: 11. The CDR3 loop is CASSQVPRLAGTAGELFF. The CDR3 region has the DNA TGTGCCAGCAGCCAAGTTCCCCGACTAGCGGGTACGGCCGGGGAGCTGTTTTTT.

V usage is TRBV2 and J usage is TRBJ2-7; tentative D call: TRBD2 (5 bases). Trimming cost V 7 bases and J 5 bases, with 15 bases left between them. CDR3 size: 13 residues. Germline-derived CDR1 and CDR2 are SNHLY and FYNNEI. The CDR3, as DNA: TGTGCCAGCAACGGGAATGGGCTCAACGAGCAGTACTTC. Protein sequence: CASNGNGLNEQYF.

This clone was seen only a few times. The rearrangement links TRBV16 to TRBJ1-1; D perhaps matches TRBD1 (6 bases). The V end was cut by 1 base, the J end by 10 bases, with 19 bases between. CDR3 length: 15 residues. The germline V gene encodes CDR1 KGHSY and CDR2 FQNENV. The CDR3 protein is CASSQLKNRVIGAFF. CDR3 DNA: TGTGCCAGCAGCCAATTAAAAAACAGGGTAATAGGAGCTTTCTTT.

This clone was seen more than once but under ten times. The J gene is TRBJ2-4, the V gene TRBV15; tentatively, D is TRBD2 (7 bases). This CDR3 is built from 14 residues. The V and J ends lost 0 bases and 8 bases respectively, with 11 bases between them. Germline V gene sequence: CDR1 LNHNV, CDR2 YYDKDF (reference sequence). The CDR3 DNA reads as TGTGCCACCAGCAGAGAAGGGGGGGCAGACATTCAGTACTTC. This encodes CATSREGGADIQYF.

The chain recombines TRBV7-2 with TRBJ2-5; TRBD1 matches at 8 bases. Trimming cost V 2 bases and J 1 base; bases outside gene matches: 6. The V gene's germline CDR1 is SGHTA and CDR2 FQGNSA. The length of the CDR3 is 16 residues. The CDR3: CASSLRAGGLQETQYF. The CDR3 nucleotides read TGTGCCAGCAGCTTAAGGGCAGGGGGCCTCCAAGAGACCCAGTACTTC. The full variable domain, with the rest looked up from reference TRBV7-2 and TRBJ2-5, is GAGVSQSPSNKVTEKGKDVELRCDPISGHTALYWYRQSLGQGLEFLIYFQGNSAPDKSGLPSDRFSAERTGGSVSTLTIQRTQQEDSAVYLCASSLRAGGLQETQYFGPGTRLLVL.

The genes are TRBV4-3 and TRBJ2-1, with D perhaps TRBD2 (6 bases). CDR1 LGHNA and CDR2 YSLEER come from the germline V gene. This CDR3 is built from 15 residues. V lost 0 bases and J 7 bases, leaving 13 bases between the germline ends. This CDR3 reads CASSQELSGSNEQFF. CDR3 bases: TGCGCCAGCAGCCAAGAACTAAGCGGGTCGAATGAGCAGTTCTTC.

The chain is built from TRBV27 and TRBJ1-5; 9 positions match TRBD1. This CDR3 contains 15 residues. J lost 6 bases, V lost 3 bases, and 6 bases had no gene match. Germline V CDR1 and CDR2: MNHEY, SMNVEV (reference sequence). The CDR3 reads CASSFTGGDGQPQHF. CDR3 DNA sequence: TGTGCCAGCAGTTTCACAGGGGGCGACGGTCAGCCCCAGCATTTT.

The J gene is TRBJ2-3, the V gene TRBV28; 8 bases align to TRBD2. The J segment lost 2 bases and the V segment lost 6 bases, leaving 7 bases of the junction unmatched. Germline values: CDR1 MDHEN, CDR2 SYDVKM. This CDR3 is built from 15 residues. In nucleotides, the CDR3 is TGTGCCAGCAGCCGAGCCGGGGGGGTCACAGATACGCAGTATTTT. Encoded protein: CASSRAGGVTDTQYF.

The CDR3 nucleotides are TGCGCCAGCAGCTTGTTAGGGGCCCACCAAGAGACCCAGTACTTC. It encodes CASSLLGAHQETQYF. The V gene is TRBV5-1, the J gene TRBJ2-5; D perhaps matches TRBD1 (5 bases). Looked up from germline, CDR1 is SGHRS and CDR2 is YFSETQ. This CDR3 comprises 15 residues. V lost 1 base to trimming and J lost 0 bases, with 10 bases between them.

This clone has a handful of counts. The genes are TRBV7-2 and TRBJ2-7; 10 bases agree with TRBD1. This CDR3 comprises 13 residues. The germline CDR1 and CDR2 sequences are SGHTA and FQGNSA. After removal of 4 bases from V and 7 bases from J, the junction contained 4 bases not matched to a gene. The CDR3 region is CASSSDRGLEQYF. CDR3 DNA: TGTGCCAGCAGCTCAGACAGGGGGCTTGAGCAGTACTTC.

This clone was observed a few times. The chain links TRBV28 to TRBJ2-3; the D gene is possibly TRBD2 (5 bases). The J call may be in error: the DNA end matches TRBJ2-5 better. Germline loops: CDR1 MDHEN, CDR2 SYDVKM. The CDR3 runs 13 residues. For the CDR3, the DNA is TGTGCCAGCAGTTTACCTAGCACGGAGACCCAGTACTTC. It encodes CASSLPSTETQYF.